The TCR beta chain under discussion was sequenced for a study of blood T cell repertoires in COVID-19 (dated by TCRdb to 2018 to 2021). For context, the study as a whole: Samples from collaborators originated in the United States, Italy and Spain and spanned both the acute and convalescent phases of COVID-19. The material from the prospective study consisted of cDNA or gDNA derived from T cells, B-cell-depleted T cells, or PBMCs. A freely available public database, intended as a resource for researchers studying the immune response to SARS-CoV-2, is where the repertoires were released. The samples were drawn from the first 160 participants of the ongoing ImmuneRACE study and from 950 to 1,500 subjects provided by 6 global collaborators. Subjects who had been exposed to COVID-19, were actively infected with it, or had recovered from it provided the deeply sampled blood TCRbeta repertoires that made up the dataset. The sample metadata nearly always contained a de-identified subject ID, COVID-19 status, age in years and sex. Where available, HLA class I and class II types were taken from metadata supplied by the sample provider and were not determined by assay-based typing.

What the study reported, not specific to this receptor: How much clinical and demographic metadata was included differed by source and by participant, and the metadata was provided uncurated.

The immunoSEQ Assay, a bias-controlled multiplex PCR, was used to amplify TCRbeta CDR3 regions from genomic DNA. Per the source publication's procedure: Within the assay, amplification of reference gene primers was used to estimate how many nucleated cells each sample contained. To quantify the absolute abundance of each unique TCRbeta CDR3 rearrangement, sequence reads were collapsed and filtered. Productive Simpson clonality was computed per sample as the square root of Simpson's diversity index over productive rearrangements. The immuneACCESS repertoire file appears here via TCRdb, limited to in-frame rearrangements. These files lack a portion of the clones; in checked studies, under half of the deficit traces to unresolved V genes, and the cause of the others is not known. The V and J calls and clone size were taken over from that table, and D and trimming were inferred from the DNA. Recorded for this sample are hundreds of thousands of clones; 70% to 90% of them occurred a single time. Around 12% of the sample is in the top ten clones.

On this clone: The clone's antigen remains unknown. Base-call qualities are not available, and no considerably larger clone is one nucleotide away.

At one collaborating source in Seattle, patients were enrolled during active infection and were followed longitudinally through the course of disease. Each collaborating institution followed its own protocols to collect whole blood in K2EDTA tubes. For TCRbeta analysis, collaborators shipped samples in one of three forms: frozen whole blood, isolated PBMCs, or DNA extracted from either of those sample types. Sequences MDHEN (CDR1) and SYDVKM (CDR2) are obtained from the germline V gene. V loses 5 bases, J loses 0 bases, and the germline ends lie 12 bases apart. Including cysteine and phenylalanine, the CDR3 has 15 amino acids. The read is trimmed to its CDR3 DNA, 45 bases read in frame from base 1.

This receptor was identified in a woman in her fifties or sixties with COVID-19, enrolled during active disease. Sequences were obtained from peripheral blood. This receptor chain uses TRBV28 and TRBJ2-3; D gene: possibly TRBD2, on 6 matching bases. This receptor has the CDR3 CASSRRGTSTDTQYF. The nucleotide sequence is TGTGCCAGCAGTCGACGGGGGACTAGCACAGATACGCAGTATTTT. With the portions outside the CDR3 filled from the reference TRBV28 and TRBJ2-3 genes, the complete variable region becomes DVKVTQSSRYLVKRTGEKVFLECVQDMDHENMFWYRQDPGLGLRLIYFSYDVKMKEKGDIPEGYSVSREKKERFSLILESASTNQTSMYLCASSRRGTSTDTQYFGPGTRLTVL.